This TCR beta chain was retrieved from a study of blood T cell repertoires in COVID-19. Overall study context: From the United States, Italy and Spain came samples of acute and convalescent COVID-19.

CDR1 and CDR2 from the germline V gene are SGHTS and YDEGEE. The CDR3 has 16 amino acids. Trimming shortened V by 4 bases and J by 1 base, and 12 bases separated the two germline ends. How the authors handled the data: How many nucleated cells were present was estimated from reference gene primer amplification. Some clones are missing from TCRdb's copy, which holds only in-frame ones; the method was immunoSEQ multiplex PCR. V, J and clone size are those of that table, while D and trimming were read from the DNA. The data show around 370,000 clones, roughly 89% seen once. V gene TRBV5-8 combines with J gene TRBJ1-6, with D maybe TRBD1 (6 bases). The sequenced sample consisted of peripheral blood. The source of this sequence is a man between 18 and 29 years old with active or convalescent COVID-19. In DNA, the CDR3 is TGTGCCAGCAGCGGAAGAGGGGGTTCCTATAATTCACCCCTCCACTTT. Its protein product is CASSGRGGSYNSPLHF.